This T cell receptor beta chain was retrieved from a study of OX40 agonist ivuxolimab in advanced cancers. The overall study: Partial responses were seen in three patients, one with hepatocellular carcinoma and two with cutaneous melanoma.

J was trimmed by 7 bases and V by 10 bases; bases with no gene match: 8. CDR1 and CDR2 (germline): MDHEN, SYDVKM. The CDR3 length is 12 residues. Samples were taken at baseline and on day 1 of cycles 4 and 7. The protocol was immunoSEQ multiplex PCR, while the TCRdb copy is restricted to in-frame clones and leaves out a portion. The table includes about 120,000 clones, over 85% detected once. This sequence originates from an adult with an advanced solid tumor such as melanoma, head and neck, liver or kidney cancer. Sequenced here: CD4+ or CD8+ T cells sorted from blood, sampled in a trial of the OX40 agonist ivuxolimab. The V call is TRBV28, the J call TRBJ2-3, with 7 nucleotides matching TRBD1. This CDR3 is CAIHRQGNTQYF. The CDR3 DNA reads TGTGCCATCCATAGACAGGGAAATACGCAGTATTTT.